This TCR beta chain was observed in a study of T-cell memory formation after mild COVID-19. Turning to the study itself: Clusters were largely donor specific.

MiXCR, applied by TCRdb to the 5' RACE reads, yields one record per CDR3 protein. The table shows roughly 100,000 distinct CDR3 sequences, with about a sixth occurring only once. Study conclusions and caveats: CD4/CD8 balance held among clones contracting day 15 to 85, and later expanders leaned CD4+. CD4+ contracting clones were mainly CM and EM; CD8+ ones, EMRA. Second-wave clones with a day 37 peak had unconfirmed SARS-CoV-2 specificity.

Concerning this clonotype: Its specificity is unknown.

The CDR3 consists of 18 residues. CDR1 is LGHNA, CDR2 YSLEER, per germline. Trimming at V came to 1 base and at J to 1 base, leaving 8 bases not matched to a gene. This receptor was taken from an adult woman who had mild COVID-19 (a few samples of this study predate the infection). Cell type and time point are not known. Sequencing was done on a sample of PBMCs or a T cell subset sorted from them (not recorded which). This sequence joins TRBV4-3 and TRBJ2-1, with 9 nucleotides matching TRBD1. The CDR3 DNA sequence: TGCGCCAGCAGCCAAGGACAGGGGGGGCCTCGATCCTACAATGAGCAGTTCTTC. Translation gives CASSQGQGGPRSYNEQFF.